The T cell receptor beta chain described here comes from a study of blood T cell repertoires in COVID-19. On the study more broadly: From the United States, Italy and Spain came samples of acute and convalescent COVID-19. From T cells, B-cell-depleted T cells, or PBMCs came the material, which was cDNA or gDNA.

Deletions cut 0 bases from V and 7 bases from J, with 11 bases between. Germline V lookup: CDR1 SGHNT, CDR2 YYREEE (reference sequence). The CDR3 is 14 amino acids. In the authors' workflow: Reference gene primer amplification gave estimated nucleated cell counts. Libraries were prepared by immunoSEQ multiplex PCR; TCRdb keeps only in-frame clonotypes and omits some of them. V, J and clone size were drawn from that table, and D and trimming were deduced from the DNA. The repertoire holds around 60,000 clones, with roughly 88% as singletons. The source material was peripheral blood. The V gene is TRBV5-4, the J gene TRBJ2-1; D might be TRBD2 (6 bases). The sequence was collected from a man between 50 and 59 years old with active COVID-19. The CDR3 is CASSLELLANEQFF. The CDR3 DNA sequence: TGTGCCAGCAGCTTGGAGTTGCTAGCGAATGAGCAGTTCTTC. The whole variable domain, filled in from reference TRBV5-4 and TRBJ2-1, reads ETGVTQSPTHLIKTRGQQVTLRCSSQSGHNTVSWYQQALGQGPQFIFQYYREEENGRGNFPPRFSGLQFPNYSSELNVNALELDDSALYLCASSLELLANEQFFGPGTRLTVL.